This TCR beta chain was captured in a study of regulatory T cells in long-lasting Graves disease listed by TCRdb under 2021. Study-level background: Patients with newly diagnosed Graves' disease had been on antithyroid drugs for under 3 months. Peripheral blood TCR sequencing and RNA sequencing compared persistent Graves' disease patients with newly diagnosed Graves' disease patients. The study was registered as a clinical trial and conducted in China. TCR sequencing covered some 13 persistent and around 20 newly diagnosed Graves' disease patients, 33 samples in total. Overall study results and their limits: TRBV28, TRBJ1-2 and TRBJ2-5 were preferentially used in persistent disease, while TRBV20-1 and TRBJ2-1 were favored in newly diagnosed disease. The authors acknowledged the small sample size as a limitation that may reduce accuracy. Compared with newly diagnosed patients, persistent Graves' disease patients had lower TCR Shannon entropy and fewer highly expanded clones, which suggests clonal expansion. Persistent patients shared more public clonotypes among themselves (more than 2,500) than newly diagnosed patients did (over 900). The study examined only peripheral blood because the primary lesion, thyroid tissue, could not be accessed. Sequencing and analysis were limited to the TCR beta chain.

Library construction relied on multiplex PCR. The sequencing machine was an Illumina HiSeq 4000. TCR beta libraries were built with iRepertoire HTBI primers and Arm-PCR amplification of CDR3 regions. Before sequencing, the PCR products underwent gel purification. As for the original processing: Gene usage analysis of CDR3 amino acid clonotypes used the 50 to 70 TRBV and 14 to 15 TRBJ segments found across samples. Filtered high-quality paired reads were merged into contigs using COPE and FqMerger. BLAST was used to align contigs to IMGT TRBV, TRBD and TRBJ reference genes, with CDR3 defined following IMGT. Any clonotype with a frequency above 0.1% was classified as a highly expanded clone. Shannon entropy was used to measure repertoire diversity, and the Gini coefficient was used to measure V-J evenness. Public clonotypes were defined as clonotypes shared by more than one individual. TCRdb applied fastp at Q25 and MiXCR to the public reads, then kept only in-frame beta chains. Identical CDR3 proteins give one entry, which carries the most common genes and DNA. TCRdb assigned the V and J calls; the authors' analysis was not used. This sample lists fewer than 550,000 distinct CDR3 sequences; roughly 15% were detected once. The ten biggest clones cover 23% of the sample.

Sample time point, as interpreted from the label and publication: newly diagnosed GD, antithyroid drugs for less than 3 months. For both TCR sequencing and RNA sequencing, RNA was extracted from PBMCs using TRIzol. The diagnosis of Graves' disease was made according to American Thyroid Association guidelines. Patients were recruited from an endocrinology department in Xi'an, China. Each patient gave 7 to 9.5 milliliters of peripheral blood, collected in an EDTA anticoagulant tube. Ficoll Paque Plus density gradient separation was used to isolate PBMCs, and no further T cell sorting was done. RNA quality was checked with an Agilent 2100 Bioanalyzer and agarose gel, and concentration with a NanoDrop 2000. A note on this clonotype: Its specific antigen is unknown. Within one base of it there is no much larger clone, and no base qualities were kept.

From the cysteine through the phenylalanine, the CDR3 covers 14 amino acids. The retained sequence is limited to the CDR3, 42 bases, with the frame set at the first base. The CDR1 and CDR2 encoded by the germline V gene are SQVTM and ANQGSEA. Trimming leaves V shorter by 3 bases and J shorter by 1 base, with the junction holding 5 bases beyond the gene matches. These data are also associated with another study on T cells in Graves' hyperthyroidism and ophthalmopathy. From the second report: A patient counted as having stable Graves' hyperthyroidism if no progression to ophthalmopathy occurred over 18 months of follow-up. Hyperthyroidism patients were newly diagnosed, with disease duration under 2 months, and aged 18 to 65 years. Patients with uncontrolled infections, other autoimmune diseases, pregnancy or lactation were excluded. Diagnoses were based on clinical symptoms, serum thyroxine and TRAb, thyroid ultrasound and orbital computed tomography. The TCR CDR3 was subjected to a first round of RT-PCR using the HTBI primer set and the Qiagen OneStep RT-PCR kit. Most expanded thyroid clonotypes (frequency above 0.001) were also detected in blood, suggesting blood repertoires may reflect thyroid immune responses. A 13 V-J signature model separated ophthalmopathy from stable hyperthyroidism, with 87.88% sensitivity and roughly 81% specificity in cross-validation and 80%/75% in testing. During validation, the model predicted progression to ophthalmopathy a median of approximately six months ahead of onset, with roughly 65% sensitivity and under 85% specificity. A discovery cohort of roughly 100 patients, 43 with Graves' ophthalmopathy and 55 to 65 with stable Graves' hyperthyroidism, was used to find distinguishing TCR V-J signatures. Prospective prediction of ophthalmopathy was tested in an independent validation cohort consisting of some 19 hyperthyroidism patients and around 16 patients who later progressed to ophthalmopathy. The 100 or so discovery patients were randomly split 7:3 into training and test sets. Thyroid tissue and blood T-cell repertoires from roughly six Graves' hyperthyroidism patients were also compared in the study. Following sampling, methimazole starting at 30 mg daily was given to hyperthyroidism patients, and high-dose intravenous methylprednisolone was given to ophthalmopathy patients. Libraries were constructed in a second round of multiplex PCR, after which size selection and purification were performed. Paired-end sequencing of the libraries was performed with 100 bp reads on an Illumina HiSeq2000. SOAPnuke was used to process the raw data, with reads discarded if the reads contained adapters or uncalled bases, had a mean Phred below 15, or lacked an exact constant-primer or identifier match. High-quality paired reads were merged with COPE v1.2.5, and unique nucleotide sequences were defined as clonotypes. Clonotypes were aligned to IMGT TRBV, TRBD and TRBJ reference segments using MiTCR v1.1. Only V-J combinations with frequency above 0.0001, covering 99% to 99.2% of repertoires, were analysed. The TCS score was defined as F50 (clonal expansion) divided by E x V (chaos), with BLOSUM62-based TCRdist calculated between CDR3 peptides within each V-J. Welch's t-statistics and random forest reduced 500 to 550 V-J features to 13, which were used in a naive Bayes classifier (R e1071). Sample size was not statistically predetermined, and blinding of investigators to group allocation was not performed. The paper reports TCR Vbeta CDR3 sequencing of 140 or so peripheral blood samples: some 41 ophthalmopathy, fewer than 80 hyperthyroidism and roughly 17 progressor patients.

The receptor was derived from a woman under 30 with Graves disease. Donor details come from another sample of the same person, matched by shared clones. The material sequenced was peripheral blood mononuclear cells (PBMCs), taken at new diagnosis, from a patient treated with antithyroid drugs. The sequence joins TRBV29-1 to TRBJ2-5, with 7 bases aligning to TRBD2. For the CDR3, the sequence is CSVELAVTQETQYF. The sequenced DNA is TGCAGCGTTGAGCTAGCGGTAACCCAAGAGACCCAGTACTTC.